Listed below are T cell receptor beta chains from one sample, sequenced in a study of T-cell memory formation after mild COVID-19. TCRdb reanalysed the 5' RACE reads using MiXCR and keeps one entry per CDR3 protein. Here the sample spans fewer than 700,000 distinct CDR3 sequences, about 20% being singletons. Sequencing used PBMCs or a T cell subset sorted from them (not recorded which). The receptor set was obtained from an adult woman who had mild COVID-19 (a few samples of this study predate the infection). Cell type and time point are not known. CDR3s include the opening cysteine and the closing phenylalanine or tryptophan. Fields, in order: V gene, clone size, D gene, J gene, CDR3 DNA, CDR3 protein. The D gene is left open where the match is weak. Some rows mark clone size as missing; the rest say once, few, many or name a class of expanded clone.

v_gene: TRBV7-3
abundance: -
d_gene: -
j_gene: TRBJ1-2
CDR3nt: TGTGCCAGCAGCGGGGACGGCTTCACTAACTATGGCTACACCTTC
CDR3aa: CASSGDGFTNYGYTF

v_gene: TRBV5-6
abundance: once
d_gene: TRBD2
j_gene: TRBJ2-5
CDR3nt: TGTGCCAGTAGGAAAGGACTAGCTCAAGAGACCCAGTACTTC
CDR3aa: CASRKGLAQETQYF

v_gene: TRBV6-6
abundance: once
d_gene: -
j_gene: TRBJ2-1
CDR3nt: TGTGCCAGCAGAACCTTGGGCGGGGCCCCACATGAGCAGTTCTTC
CDR3aa: CASRTLGGAPHEQFF

v_gene: TRBV11-3
abundance: -
d_gene: -
j_gene: TRBJ2-1
CDR3nt: TGTGCCAGCCGCCACAGGGAGGTAAATGAGCAGTTCTTC
CDR3aa: CASRHREVNEQFF

v_gene: TRBV20-1
abundance: -
d_gene: -
j_gene: TRBJ2-7
CDR3nt: TGCAGTGCTAGGGCGGCGGGGTTATACGAGCAGTACTTC
CDR3aa: CSARAAGLYEQYF

v_gene: TRBV3-1
abundance: -
d_gene: -
j_gene: TRBJ2-1
CDR3nt: TGTGCCAGCAGCCAAATGACCCACAATGAGCAGTTCTTC
CDR3aa: CASSQMTHNEQFF

v_gene: TRBV20-1
abundance: -
d_gene: -
j_gene: TRBJ2-5
CDR3nt: TGCAGTGCTAAGCTAAGGGCAAGTAGGCAAGAGACCCAGTACTTC
CDR3aa: CSAKLRASRQETQYF

v_gene: TRBV12-3/TRBV12-4
abundance: few
d_gene: -
j_gene: TRBJ2-1
CDR3nt: TGTGCCAGCAGATTCACCGACAGGTACAATGAGCAGTTCTTC
CDR3aa: CASRFTDRYNEQFF

v_gene: TRBV15
abundance: few
d_gene: -
j_gene: TRBJ2-3
CDR3nt: TGTGCCACCAGTATCCGGGGTGGCACAGATACGCAGTATTTT
CDR3aa: CATSIRGGTDTQYF

v_gene: TRBV18
abundance: few
d_gene: -
j_gene: TRBJ1-5
CDR3nt: TGTGCCAGCTCACCAGGGAGATCCGGGTCCCCGCCCCAGCATTTT
CDR3aa: CASSPGRSGSPPQHF

v_gene: TRBV28
abundance: -
d_gene: -
j_gene: TRBJ1-1
CDR3nt: TGTGCCAGCAGCACGGGTAGTACTGAAGCTTTCTTT
CDR3aa: CASSTGSTEAFF

v_gene: TRBV12-3/TRBV12-4
abundance: few
d_gene: -
j_gene: TRBJ1-5
CDR3nt: TGTGCCAGCACTCGTCCCCCAGATCAGCCCCAGCATTTT
CDR3aa: CASTRPPDQPQHF

v_gene: TRBV16
abundance: few
d_gene: -
j_gene: TRBJ1-5
CDR3nt: TGTGCCAGCAGTCCACTGCGGCAGACTGTGAGTCAGCCCCAGCATTTT
CDR3aa: CASSPLRQTVSQPQHF

v_gene: TRBV25-1
abundance: few
d_gene: TRBD2
j_gene: TRBJ2-7
CDR3nt: TGTGCCAGCAGTGACGGACTAGCGGGCCCCTACGAGCAGTACTTC
CDR3aa: CASSDGLAGPYEQYF

v_gene: TRBV5-1
abundance: -
d_gene: -
j_gene: TRBJ1-1
CDR3nt: TGCGCCAGCAGCCGCGGGGGGGTTGAAGCTTTCTTT
CDR3aa: CASSRGGVEAFF

v_gene: TRBV20-1
abundance: -
d_gene: TRBD2
j_gene: TRBJ2-1
CDR3nt: TGCAGTGCTAGTGTACTAGCGGGGGGAGGGGAGCAGTTCTTC
CDR3aa: CSASVLAGGGEQFF

v_gene: TRBV7-9
abundance: few
d_gene: -
j_gene: TRBJ2-7
CDR3nt: TGTGCCAGCAGCTCACGGGACCGGGGCGGCTACGAGCAGTACTTC
CDR3aa: CASSSRDRGGYEQYF